The rows below give T cell receptor beta chains drawn from one sample of a study of blood T cell repertoires in COVID-19. Sequencing used immunoSEQ multiplex PCR; TCRdb keeps in-frame clones, though not all of them. Of almost 35,000 clones detected, approximately 90% appear once; the ten largest clones hold roughly two fifths. Specimen: peripheral blood. Receptors originate from a man in his sixties with active or convalescent COVID-19. Each CDR3 is given with its conserved first and last residue. D genes are given only for firm matches. Size is stated for part of the rows, as once, few or many counts, or as a class when the clone is expanded.

d_call j_call v_call clone_size cdr3_nt cdr3_aa
TRBD2 TRBJ2-1 TRBV7-8 NA TGTGCCAGCAGCTTGACTAGCGGGAGGAGGAATGAGCAGTTCTTC CASSLTSGRRNEQFF
NA TRBJ2-1 TRBV5-1 NA TGCGCCAGCAGCTCCCGGACAGCCTCCTACAATGAGCAGTTCTTC CASSSRTASYNEQFF
NA TRBJ2-1 TRBV5-6 NA TGTGCCAGCAGCTTCGGGTCCTACAATGAGCAGTTCTTC CASSFGSYNEQFF
NA TRBJ1-2 TRBV29-1 NA TGCAGCGTTCTCCCGGGACTATATGGCTACACCTTC CSVLPGLYGYTF
NA TRBJ1-2 TRBV5-6 NA TGTGCCAGCAGCGCCGGACAGATGTATGGCTACACCTTC CASSAGQMYGYTF
TRBD1 TRBJ1-6 TRBV6-5 NA TGTGCCACCGCCGGGACAGGGGGTTCACCCCTCCACTTT CATAGTGGSPLHF
NA TRBJ1-2 TRBV5-1 NA TGCGCCAGCAGCGTCCGGGAGGACTATGGCTACACCTTC CASSVREDYGYTF
NA TRBJ1-5 TRBV19 NA TGTGCCAGTAGCAATACAGGGATTGGCAATCAGCCCCAGCATTTT CASSNTGIGNQPQHF
NA TRBJ2-5 TRBV30 NA TGTGCCAGCTCGACAGATCAAGAGACCCAGTACTTC CASSTDQETQYF
NA TRBJ1-1 TRBV5-6 once TGTGCCAGCAGCTTGGCCAACAACAGGGCTGATGAAGCTTTCTTT CASSLANNRADEAFF
NA TRBJ1-1 TRBV7-9 NA TGTGCCAGCAGCTCGAGGGGGGGATCCACGAACACTGAAGCTTTCTTT CASSSRGGSTNTEAFF
NA TRBJ2-3 TRBV9 NA TGTGCCAGCAGCGTAGGTCCTAGCACAGATACGCAGTATTTT CASSVGPSTDTQYF
TRBD1 TRBJ1-1 TRBV5-1 NA TGCGCCAGCAGCTTGACAGGGGACAACACTGAAGCTTTCTTT CASSLTGDNTEAFF
TRBD2 TRBJ2-7 TRBV7-7 once TGTGCTAGCAGCTCAGCCGGGAGGGCCTCCTACGAGCAGTACTTC CASSSAGRASYEQYF
NA TRBJ2-1 TRBV10-3 NA TGTGCCATCGGGGGCGGAACGAGCTCCTACAATGAGCAGTTCTTC CAIGGGTSSYNEQFF
TRBD2 TRBJ2-1 TRBV11-3 once TGTGCCAGCAGCCCCGGGACTAGCGGGCCCGGTAGGCATGAGCAGTTCTTC CASSPGTSGPGRHEQFF
NA TRBJ1-5 TRBV28 NA TGTGCCAGCACGGGGGGGGCCGGGCAGCCCCAGCATTTT CASTGGAGQPQHF
NA TRBJ1-5 TRBV4-3 NA TGCGCCAGCAGCCAATCCCCAGGGGAAACTCAGCCCCAGCATTTT CASSQSPGETQPQHF
NA TRBJ2-5 TRBV11-2 NA TGTGCCAGCAGCTCATCTGGGGGGGAGACCCAGTACTTC CASSSSGGETQYF
TRBD1 TRBJ2-2 TRBV6-2/TRBV6-3 NA TGTGCCAGCAGTTACCGTTCCAGGGACAGGCGGAACACCGGGGAGCTGTTTTTT CASSYRSRDRRNTGELFF
TRBD2 TRBJ2-3 TRBV9 once TGTGCCAGCAGCGTTTGGGCGGGAGATGGCACAGATACGCAGTATTTT CASSVWAGDGTDTQYF
NA TRBJ1-4 TRBV6-5 NA TGTGCCAGCAGTTACTCAGGGGGGGGAACTAATGAAAAACTGTTTTTT CASSYSGGGTNEKLFF
NA TRBJ2-3 TRBV5-1 NA TGCGCCAGCAGCTTCGGACCAGGGGATACGCAGTATTTT CASSFGPGDTQYF
NA TRBJ2-5 TRBV11-2 NA TGTGCCAGCAGCTTAGGTGTAGCGGCGGAAGAGACCCAGTACTTC CASSLGVAAEETQYF
TRBD1 TRBJ2-7 TRBV11-2 once TGTGCCAGCAGCTTAGGCGGGACAGGGGGTTACGAGCAGTACTTC CASSLGGTGGYEQYF
TRBD1 TRBJ2-7 TRBV5-1 few TGCGCCAGCAGCTTGGAGGGCAGGGGGTCCGAGCAGTACTTC CASSLEGRGSEQYF
NA TRBJ1-5 TRBV2 NA TGTGCCAGCAATACCGGACAACAAAGGCTGCCCCAGCATTTT CASNTGQQRLPQHF
TRBD1 TRBJ2-7 TRBV28 NA TGTGCCAGCAGTTACCCCCGACAGGGGGCATTCTCCTACGAGCAGTACTTC CASSYPRQGAFSYEQYF
NA TRBJ1-2 TRBV5-1 NA TGCGCCAGCGCCCCCCCTTCGGGGGATAACTATGGCTACACCTTC CASAPPSGDNYGYTF
TRBD1 TRBJ1-2 TRBV2 NA TGTGCCAGCAGAAACAGGGGGTCGAACTATGGCTACACCTTC CASRNRGSNYGYTF
NA TRBJ2-7 TRBV6-5 NA TGTGCCAGCAGTACAGGGACGCGCGAGCAGTACTTC CASSTGTREQYF
TRBD1 TRBJ1-1 TRBV6-6 NA TGTGCCAGCAGTTTGGGACAGTTGAACACTGAAGCTTTCTTT CASSLGQLNTEAFF